The rows below give T cell receptor beta chains drawn from one sample of a study of CD8 T cells in ankylosing spondylitis. MiXCR, run by TCRdb on the 5' RACE reads, gives a single entry per CDR3 protein. This table has roughly 97,000 distinct CDR3 sequences, about 8.3% appearing once. Source material: blood, either unsorted or a sorted T cell fraction (not recorded which). The receptors were gathered from a male donor with ankylosing spondylitis or in good health (not recorded which). Both conserved end residues are part of each CDR3. The D gene is left open where the match is weak. Clone size appears in some rows only: once, few, many, or a class for an expanded clone.

j_gene | abundance | d_gene | v_gene | CDR3aa | CDR3nt
TRBJ1-5 | many | - | TRBV14 | CASSQGREGMEDQPQHF | TGTGCCAGCAGCCAAGGTAGGGAAGGAATGGAAGATCAGCCCCAGCATTTT
TRBJ2-5 | many | TRBD1 | TRBV5-1 | CASSARDRETQYF | TGCGCCAGCAGCGCCCGGGACAGGGAGACCCAGTACTTC
TRBJ2-7 | - | TRBD2 | TRBV29-1 | CSVVAGGRDEQYF | TGCAGCGTAGTAGCGGGAGGACGGGACGAGCAGTACTTC
TRBJ1-1 | many | - | TRBV20-1 | CSAKDAGGTEAFF | TGCAGTGCTAAGGACGCGGGGGGGACTGAAGCTTTCTTT
TRBJ1-2 | many | - | TRBV11-2 | CASSLAAGNYGYTF | TGTGCCAGCAGCTTGGCAGCAGGGAACTATGGCTACACCTTC
TRBJ2-3 | many | TRBD2 | TRBV3-1 | CASSQDLSRGGGNTQYF | TGTGCCAGCAGCCAAGATCTGAGTCGTGGGGGGGGGAATACGCAGTATTTT
TRBJ1-2 | many | TRBD1 | TRBV14 | CASSPDRGGYTF | TGTGCCAGCAGCCCCGACAGGGGTGGCTACACCTTC
TRBJ2-7 | many | TRBD2 | TRBV5-6 | CASSSGLGKPYEQYF | TGTGCCAGCAGCTCAGGACTAGGTAAGCCGTACGAGCAGTACTTC
TRBJ1-5 | many | TRBD1 | TRBV7-9 | CASSAGQFRPQHF | TGTGCCAGCAGCGCGGGACAGTTTAGGCCCCAGCATTTT
TRBJ2-5 | many | - | TRBV29-1 | CSAGQSRQETQYF | TGCAGCGCTGGACAGTCTCGACAAGAGACCCAGTACTTC
TRBJ1-6 | many | - | TRBV20-1 | CSARDSGRPVNSPLHF | TGCAGTGCTAGAGACAGCGGACGGCCAGTCAATTCACCCCTCCACTTT
TRBJ1-2 | few | - | TRBV19 | CASSPGPLYGYTF | TGTGCCAGCTCTCCCGGACCTCTTTATGGCTACACCTTC
TRBJ2-2 | - | - | TRBV21-1 | CASSKKRGPDRGDTGELFF | TGTGCCAGCAGCAAAAAAAGGGGACCCGACAGGGGTGACACCGGGGAGCTGTTTTTT
TRBJ2-2 | many | - | TRBV20-1 | CSARRDPRPWTANTGELFF | TGCAGTGCTAGAAGAGATCCCCGCCCATGGACAGCAAACACCGGGGAGCTGTTTTTT
TRBJ1-1 | many | - | TRBV20-1 | CSARDGIAEAFF | TGCAGTGCTAGAGATGGGATCGCTGAAGCTTTCTTT
TRBJ1-1 | many | - | TRBV27 | CASSPIGGGNTEAFF | TGTGCCAGCAGTCCGATAGGGGGGGGGAACACTGAAGCTTTCTTT
TRBJ2-1 | many | TRBD2 | TRBV29-1 | CSVEEQREGREQFF | TGCAGCGTTGAAGAGCAGCGGGAGGGCCGAGAGCAGTTCTTC
TRBJ1-2 | - | TRBD1 | TRBV20-1 | CSAIQGTSFYGYTF | TGCAGTGCCATACAGGGGACCAGCTTTTATGGCTACACCTTC
TRBJ2-1 | many | - | TRBV29-1 | CSARPAAHNEQFF | TGCAGCGCCCGGCCGGCGGCGCACAATGAGCAGTTCTTC
TRBJ1-5 | - | - | TRBV7-6 | CASSLGGAGQPQHF | TGTGCCAGCAGCCTTGGGGGTGCCGGGCAGCCCCAGCATTTT
TRBJ2-6 | many | - | TRBV7-2 | CASSFGFTGANVLTF | TGTGCCAGCAGCTTTGGATTCACTGGGGCCAACGTCCTGACTTTC
TRBJ2-3 | many | - | TRBV20-1 | CSAGYDTQYF | TGCAGTGCAGGGTACGATACGCAGTATTTT
TRBJ2-2 | many | - | TRBV18 | CASSLNTGENTGELFF | TGTGCCAGCTCACTCAATACGGGGGAGAACACCGGGGAGCTGTTTTTT
TRBJ2-5 | few | TRBD1 | TRBV6-2/TRBV6-3 | CASSYPTGDGKTQYF | TGTGCCAGCAGTTACCCCACAGGGGATGGGAAGACCCAGTACTTC
TRBJ2-2 | many | - | TRBV11-3 | CASSGGSRAGELFF | TGTGCCAGCAGCGGAGGCTCTCGAGCCGGGGAGCTGTTTTTT
TRBJ2-7 | many | TRBD2 | TRBV7-2 | CASSLELAYEQYF | TGTGCCAGCAGCTTAGAACTAGCGTACGAGCAGTACTTC
TRBJ2-5 | many | - | TRBV4-3 | CASSQGLEAVETQYF | TGCGCCAGCAGCCAGGGGCTAGAGGCCGTAGAGACCCAGTACTTC
TRBJ1-5 | many | - | TRBV6-5 | CASSYSGIPNQPQHF | TGTGCCAGCAGTTACTCGGGGATTCCCAATCAGCCCCAGCATTTT
TRBJ2-3 | many | TRBD1 | TRBV5-1 | CASSKGQGDTDTQYF | TGCGCCAGCAGCAAGGGACAGGGCGACACAGATACGCAGTATTTT
TRBJ2-4 | many | - | TRBV4-1 | CASSRSPLENIQYF | TGCGCCAGCAGCCGATCCCCCCTAGAAAACATTCAGTACTTC
TRBJ2-2 | many | - | TRBV5-1 | CASSPRTTNTGELFF | TGCGCCAGCAGCCCCCGGACCACTAACACCGGGGAGCTGTTTTTT
TRBJ2-7 | many | TRBD2 | TRBV5-1 | CASSKTSGNTGEQYF | TGCGCCAGCAGCAAAACTAGCGGGAACACTGGGGAGCAGTACTTC
TRBJ2-1 | many | - | TRBV5-5 | CASSGGFYNEQFF | TGTGCCAGCAGCGGTGGGTTCTACAATGAGCAGTTCTTC
TRBJ2-5 | many | - | TRBV20-1 | CSARDPQWGQETQYF | TGCAGTGCTAGAGATCCTCAGTGGGGGCAAGAGACCCAGTACTTC
TRBJ1-5 | many | - | TRBV19 | CASSFVRDMIQPQHF | TGTGCCAGTAGTTTCGTCCGGGACATGATTCAGCCCCAGCATTTT
TRBJ2-5 | many | - | TRBV6-5 | CASSYTRETQYF | TGTGCCAGCAGCTACACTCGGGAGACCCAGTACTTC
TRBJ2-1 | many | TRBD2 | TRBV5-1 | CASSLGAGDFNEQFF | TGCGCCAGCAGCTTGGGAGCGGGAGATTTCAATGAGCAGTTCTTC
TRBJ1-5 | - | - | TRBV5-5 | CASSSGRGNQPQHF | TGTGCCAGCAGCTCGGGCAGGGGCAATCAGCCCCAGCATTTT
TRBJ2-6 | many | - | TRBV6-2/TRBV6-3 | CASSVPGSHLSGANVLTF | TGTGCCAGCAGTGTCCCAGGGTCACACCTCTCTGGGGCCAACGTCCTGACTTTC
TRBJ2-5 | many | - | TRBV6-2/TRBV6-3 | CASSYSTGTQYF | TGTGCCAGCAGTTACTCCACTGGGACCCAGTACTTC
TRBJ1-1 | many | TRBD1 | TRBV3-1 | CASSHDRVRTEAFF | TGTGCCAGCAGCCATGACAGGGTCAGGACTGAAGCTTTCTTT
TRBJ2-7 | - | - | TRBV11-2 | CASSLGGPIYEQYF | TGTGCCAGCAGCTTAGGAGGGCCTATCTACGAGCAGTACTTC